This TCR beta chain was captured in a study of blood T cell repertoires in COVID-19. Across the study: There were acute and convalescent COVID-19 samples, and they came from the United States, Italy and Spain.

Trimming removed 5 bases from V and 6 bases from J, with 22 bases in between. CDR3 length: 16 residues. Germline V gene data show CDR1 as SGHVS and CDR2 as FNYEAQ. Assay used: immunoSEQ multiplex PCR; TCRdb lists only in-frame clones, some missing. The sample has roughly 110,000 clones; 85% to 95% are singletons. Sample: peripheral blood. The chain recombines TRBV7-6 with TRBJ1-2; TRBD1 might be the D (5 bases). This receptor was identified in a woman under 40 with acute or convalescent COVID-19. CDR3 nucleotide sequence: TGTGCCAGCAGCCTCCTCCCCCCGGGGGAGGGTGATGGCTACACCTTC. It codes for CASSLLPPGEGDGYTF. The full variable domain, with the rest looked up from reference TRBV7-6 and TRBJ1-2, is GAGVSQSPRYKVTKRGQDVALRCDPISGHVSLYWYRQALGQGPEFLTYFNYEAQQDKSGLPNDRFSAERPEGSISTLTIQRTEQRDSAMYRCASSLLPPGEGDGYTFGSGTRLTVV.